The 23 T cell receptor beta chains below come from one sample, sequenced in a study of shared clonotypes between healthy human individuals. Produced via immunoSEQ multiplex PCR; TCRdb's table is partial and in-frame only. The table has millions of clones, approximately 94% seen once; the top ten hold around 1.7%. Naive-designated CD8 cells lacked CD45RO, were positively enriched for CCR7, and omitted terminally differentiated effector memory CD45RA+ cells. The sample comprised naive CD8+ T cells from PBMCs. All receptors derive from a man younger than 35 in good health. Some clones in this sample may be carry-over from other donors' samples.

Of note for this clone: With a much larger clone just one base away, this may be a read error. The same CDR3 also results from other DNA sequences found in this sample. The rearrangement uses TRBV5-6 and TRBJ2-7; D ambiguous. The germline V gene has CDR1 SGHDT and CDR2 YYEEEE. The CDR3 has 11 amino acids. Trimming pared 3 bases from V and 1 base from J, leaving 2 bases between. DNA for the CDR3: TGTGCCAGCAGCTCTTCCTACGAGCAGTACTTC. It is translated as CASSSSYEQYF.

The chain has TRBV7-8 and TRBJ2-1; D call uncertain. V lost 2 bases, J lost 5 bases, and 7 bases lay in between. CDR1 and CDR2 from the germline V gene are SGHVS and FQNEAQ. The CDR3 totals 13 residues. The DNA of the CDR3 is TGTGCCAGCAGCTTACGTGGGAACAATGAGCAGTTCTTC. Amino acids: CASSLRGNNEQFF. The full variable domain, its missing parts supplied by reference TRBV7-8 and TRBJ2-1, is GAGVSQSPRYKVAKRGQDVALRCDPISGHVSLFWYQQALGQGPEFLTYFQNEAQLDKSGLPSDRFFAERPEGSVSTLKIQRTQQEDSAVYLCASSLRGNNEQFFGPGTRLTVL.

The rearrangement uses TRBV9 and TRBJ2-7; 8 nucleotides align to TRBD2. Germline V lookup: CDR1 SGDLS, CDR2 YYNGEE. Trimming cost V 4 bases and J 2 bases; bases outside gene matches: 5. The CDR3 contains 14 residues. The CDR3, as DNA: TGTGCCAGCAGCTCTGGAGCGGGAGCCTACGAGCAGTACTTC. Amino acids: CASSSGAGAYEQYF. The variable domain in full, with the rest retrieved from reference TRBV9 and TRBJ2-7, is DSGVTQTPKHLITATGQRVTLRCSPRSGDLSVYWYQQSLDQGLQFLIQYYNGEERAKGNILERFSAQQFPDLHSELNLSSLELGDSALYFCASSSGAGAYEQYFGPGTRLTVT.

For this clone: Distinct nucleotide sequences in the sample also encode this CDR3. The chain uses TRBV27 and TRBJ2-1, with D possibly TRBD2 on 6 matching bases. The germline gives CDR1 MNHEY, CDR2 SMNVEV (reference sequence). V was pared by 2 bases and J by 1 base, with 9 bases between. The length of the CDR3 is 15 residues. The CDR3 nucleotides are TGTGCCAGCAGTTTACGGGGGTCGTCCTACAATGAGCAGTTCTTC. This sequence encodes CASSLRGSSYNEQFF.

This chain connects TRBV19 to TRBJ1-1; D remains ambiguous. V was trimmed by 10 bases and J by 0 bases, leaving 15 bases between them. The CDR3 spans 14 residues. Germline V CDR1 and CDR2: LNHDA, SQIVND (reference sequence). The CDR3 reads CATAGRGMNTEAFF. The CDR3 coding sequence is TGTGCCACCGCCGGCAGAGGAATGAACACTGAAGCTTTCTTT. The full variable domain, with the rest looked up from reference TRBV19 and TRBJ1-1, is DGGITQSPKYLFRKEGQNVTLSCEQNLNHDAMYWYRQDPGQGLRLIYYSQIVNDFQKGDIAEGYSVSREKKESFPLTVTSAQKNPTAFYLCATAGRGMNTEAFFGQGTRLTVV.

V is TRBV21-1 and J is TRBJ2-6; TRBD1, the D gene given by the table, was not confirmed from the DNA. TRBV21-1 counts as a pseudogene. This CDR3 is 20 amino acids long. The CDR3 sequence: CASSSLDRGPPPSGANVLTF. CDR3 coding DNA: TGTGCCAGCAGCTCCCTGGACAGGGGGCCTCCCCCCTCTGGGGCCAACGTCCTGACTTTC.

The CDR3 loop reads CASSVTDEQYF. The DNA of the CDR3 is TGTGCCAGCAGTGTCACCGACGAGCAGTACTTC. The genes are TRBV25-1 and TRBJ2-5; no clear D. The DNA end is a closer match to TRBJ2-7, so the J assignment may be wrong. CDR3 length: 11 residues. The germline V gene has CDR1 MGHDK and CDR2 SYGVNS.

The chain has TRBV18 and TRBJ2-7, with D tentatively TRBD1 (6 bases). The CDR3 runs to 15 residues. Germline-derived CDR1 and CDR2 are KGHSH and LQKENI. The V end was cut by 3 bases, the J end by 2 bases, with 14 bases between. CDR3 DNA sequence: TGTGCCAGCTCACCCCGGACAGTAGAAACCTACGAGCAGTACTTC. It codes for CASSPRTVETYEQYF.

V gene TRBV27 combines with J gene TRBJ2-1; D perhaps matches TRBD2 (6 bases). Per the germline V gene, CDR1 is MNHEY and CDR2 is SMNVEV (reference sequence). V dropped 4 bases and J dropped 3 bases, with 13 bases sitting between them. The CDR3 covers 15 residues. CDR3 sequence reads: CASSSPSADYNEQFF. In nucleotides, the CDR3 is TGTGCCAGCAGTTCCCCTAGCGCGGACTACAATGAGCAGTTCTTC.

The chain joins TRBV9 to TRBJ1-2; no clear D gene. Trimming pared 0 bases from V and 0 bases from J, leaving 6 bases between. Germline CDR1 is SGDLS and CDR2 is YYNGEE. The CDR3 is 14 amino acids. The CDR3 is CASSVALANYGYTF. CDR3 nucleotide sequence: TGTGCCAGCAGCGTAGCTCTGGCTAACTATGGCTACACCTTC.

The chain recombines TRBV6-1 with TRBJ1-3, with D tentatively TRBD1 (5 bases). The germline CDR1 and CDR2 sequences are MNHNS and SASEGT. V was clipped by 8 bases and J by 0 bases, with 11 bases between them. The CDR3 is 14 amino acids. The CDR3 DNA reads TGTGCCAGCGGGGCAGGCCTCTCTGGAAACACCATATATTTT. Encoded protein: CASGAGLSGNTIYF.

The chain couples TRBV6-7 to TRBJ2-7; TRBD2 matches 10 bases. TRBV6-7 carries the ORF label, with uncertain function. The length of the CDR3 is 13 residues. The trim removed 7 bases at V and 4 bases at J, leaving 4 bases unmatched. In nucleotides, the CDR3 is TGTGCCAGCAACCCTAGCGGGAGTTACGAGCAGTACTTC. Protein sequence: CASNPSGSYEQYF.

About this clone: This sample also contains other DNA sequences that code for the same CDR3. The V gene is TRBV7-9, the J gene TRBJ2-7; TRBD1 might be the D (5 bases). CDR3 length equals 14 residues. Germline lookup yields CDR1 SEHNR and CDR2 FQNEAQ (reference sequence). The V end lost 1 base, the J end lost 4 bases, and 11 bases lay between the germline ends. The CDR3 bases are TGTGCCAGCAGCTTAGTGGGCAGGGTGTACGAGCAGTACTTC. This encodes CASSLVGRVYEQYF.

The chain couples TRBV7-9 to TRBJ2-1; a weak D match, TRBD2 (7 bases). Trimming took 9 bases from V and 4 from J, leaving 16 bases between them. Per the germline V gene, CDR1 is SEHNR and CDR2 is FQNEAQ (reference sequence). The CDR3 is 14 amino acids. CDR3 nucleotides: TGTGCCAGTGGATCGGGGGGCGGTTACAATGAGCAGTTCTTC. It translates to CASGSGGGYNEQFF.

CDR3 sequence (DNA): TGTGCCAGCAGTCAGGGACATTTCCAGGAGCAGTACTTC. Translated, it gives CASSQGHFQEQYF. This chain uses TRBV6-5 with TRBJ2-7; D is perhaps TRBD1 (6 bases). Germline CDR1 is MNHEY and CDR2 is SVGAGI. V lost 5 bases and J 7 bases, leaving 15 bases between the germline ends. This CDR3 is 13 amino acids long.

The V and J genes are TRBV28 and TRBJ2-1; no firm D call. The germline V gene has CDR1 MDHEN and CDR2 SYDVKM. The length of the CDR3 is 12 residues. Trimming cost V 4 bases and J 6 bases, with 7 bases left between them. CDR3 protein: CASSSSTNEQFF. DNA for the CDR3: TGTGCCAGCAGTTCCTCAACCAATGAGCAGTTCTTC.

This chain uses TRBV6-1 with TRBJ1-1, with 8 bases fitting TRBD1. The CDR3 runs 15 residues. CDR1 is MNHNS, CDR2 SASEGT, per germline. Unmatched junction bases numbered 14, after V lost 8 bases and J lost 6 bases. The CDR3: CASLDRVTFYPEAFF. The CDR3 DNA reads as TGTGCCAGCCTGGACAGGGTGACTTTTTACCCTGAAGCTTTCTTT.

This clone was observed a single time. V is TRBV6-1 and J is TRBJ2-7; D might be TRBD1 (6 bases). CDR1 is MNHNS and CDR2 is SASEGT in the germline V gene. This CDR3 comprises 15 residues. The germline V and J ends were trimmed by 3 bases and 2 bases, with 14 bases remaining between them. CDR3 amino acids: CASSDRGSEAYEQYF. The CDR3 coding sequence is TGTGCCAGCAGTGACAGGGGCTCGGAGGCCTACGAGCAGTACTTC.

This clone was picked up one time. The CDR3: CSVATVTTGDEDTGELFF. DNA for the CDR3: TGCAGCGTTGCGACAGTAACGACAGGGGATGAAGACACCGGGGAGCTGTTTTTT. The chain uses TRBV29-1 and TRBJ2-2, with 8 bases that match TRBD1. The CDR3 runs to 18 residues. The V gene end was trimmed by 4 bases and the J gene end by 3 bases; junction bases not matched to a gene: 16. The germline gives CDR1 SQVTM, CDR2 ANQGSEA.

The CDR3 region has the DNA TGTGCCAGCAGCTCGGGCCCGTTTGGGACCCACTCCTACGAGCAGTACTTC. Its translation is CASSSGPFGTHSYEQYF. The chain links TRBV5-6 to TRBJ2-7; D possibly uses TRBD1 or TRBD2 (5 bases each). The V and J ends lost 3 bases and 0 bases respectively, with 19 bases between them. The CDR3 length is 17 residues. Germline V gene data show CDR1 as SGHDT and CDR2 as YYEEEE.

This chain joins TRBV5-6 and TRBJ1-2; unclear D gene. Germline lookup yields CDR1 SGHDT and CDR2 YYEEEE. The V end was cut by 1 base, the J end by 7 bases, with 8 bases between. The CDR3 spans 12 residues. CDR3 DNA: TGTGCCAGCAGCTTGAGCCGAGGTGGCTACACCTTC. The encoded protein is CASSLSRGGYTF.

The genes are TRBV2 and TRBJ1-1, with a tentative D call TRBD1 (5 bases). V shed 3 bases and J shed 4 bases, with 27 bases lying between them. Germline CDR1 is SNHLY and CDR2 is FYNNEI. CDR3 length: 19 residues. Here the CDR3 reads CASSEFPISAKIGGTEAFF. CDR3 nucleotides: TGTGCCAGCAGTGAGTTTCCTATTTCGGCCAAAATCGGGGGCACTGAAGCTTTCTTT.

The V and J genes are TRBV7-9 and TRBJ2-7, with 8 bases aligning to TRBD1. Unmatched junction bases numbered 11, after V lost 4 bases and J lost 6 bases. The CDR3 length is 15 residues. Germline loops: CDR1 SEHNR, CDR2 FQNEAQ (reference sequence). This chain's CDR3 is CASSSPDRGESEQYF. In DNA, the CDR3 is TGTGCCAGCAGCTCCCCCGACAGGGGCGAGAGCGAGCAGTACTTC.